These T cell receptor beta chains were read from a single sample in a study of post-analysis software for immune sequencing data. A single record per CDR3 protein comes from TCRdb applying MiXCR to the PCR reads. The sample yields about 540,000 distinct CDR3 sequences, 30% to 40% seen once. Sequences were obtained from blood. These receptors all stem from a girl under 18 with multiple sclerosis. CDR3s include the opening cysteine and the closing phenylalanine or tryptophan. D genes are given only for firm matches. Where a row states a size, it is once, few, many or the class of an expanded clone; other rows omit it.

NA TRBJ2-1 TRBV10-3 NA TGTGCCATCAGTGAGTCGGGCAGCGACAATGAGCAGTTCTTC CAISESGSDNEQFF
NA TRBJ2-1 TRBV11-1 NA TGTGCCAGCAGCTTATCCTCACACGTCCCTCTATCGTTGGAGCAGTTCTTC CASSLSSHVPLSLEQFF
NA TRBJ1-2 TRBV29-1 NA TGCAGCGTCTTGAACAGGGACGGTAACTATGGCTACACCTTC CSVLNRDGNYGYTF
NA TRBJ1-1 TRBV2 NA TGTGCCAGCAATATTGGCGACACTGAAGCTTTCTTT CASNIGDTEAFF
NA TRBJ2-1 TRBV18 NA TGTGCCAGCTCACCGAGTAATGGGGGGCTCCGCTTGAATGAGCAGTTCTTC CASSPSNGGLRLNEQFF
TRBD1 TRBJ2-7 TRBV6-1 few TGTGCCAGCAGTTTTCCCGGGACAGGTTATACCTACGAGCAGTACTTC CASSFPGTGYTYEQYF
NA TRBJ1-2 TRBV5-7 NA TGTGCCAGCAGCTTGGGGCAGGGGAAGGGTAACTATGGCTACACCTTC CASSLGQGKGNYGYTF
NA TRBJ1-2 TRBV6-5 NA TGTGCCAGCAGTTATCTCGACAGACTCAGCTATGGCTACACCTTC CASSYLDRLSYGYTF
NA TRBJ1-1 TRBV29-1 NA TGCAGCGCCGGAGGGAGGGGCCCTCGTGGGAACACTGAAGCTTTCTTT CSAGGRGPRGNTEAFF
TRBD1 TRBJ1-2 TRBV20-1 NA TGCAGTGCCAGTGCTAGAGGGGGCTATAGTAGAGGGACAGGGTCTCAGTATGGCTACACCTTC CSASARGGYSRGTGSQYGYTF
NA TRBJ2-1 TRBV15 many TGTGCCACCAGCAGAGATAGTTTCAATGAGCAGTTCTTC CATSRDSFNEQFF
TRBD2 TRBJ2-3 TRBV3-1 NA TGTGCCAGCAGCCAAGGACTAGCGGAAACAGATACGCAGTATTTT CASSQGLAETDTQYF
NA TRBJ2-2 TRBV4-2 NA TGTGCCAGCAGCCAAGATCTGACACGGCGTGGGGGGGAGCTGTTTTTT CASSQDLTRRGGELFF
TRBD1 TRBJ1-4 TRBV7-2 NA TGTGCCAGCAGCTTAGTACTGGACAGGGCTGAAAAACTGTTTTTT CASSLVLDRAEKLFF
NA TRBJ2-5 TRBV20-1 many TGCAGTGCTAGAGCTCAAGAGACCCAGTACTTC CSARAQETQYF
NA TRBJ2-3 TRBV5-1 few TGCGCCAGCAGCTTAGTCGGACCCGGCTTCACAGATACGCAGTATTTT CASSLVGPGFTDTQYF
TRBD2 TRBJ2-3 TRBV7-2 NA TGTGCCAGCAGCTTAGCCGGGACTAGCGGGGGGGTTTACGGTACGCAGTATTTT CASSLAGTSGGVYGTQYF
TRBD1 TRBJ1-2 TRBV19 NA TGTGCCAGTAGTATGGGACAGCGAAACTATGGCTACACCTTC CASSMGQRNYGYTF
TRBD1 TRBJ2-5 TRBV10-1 NA TGCGCCAGCGGACAGGGTAGGGAGACCCAGTACTTC CASGQGRETQYF
NA TRBJ1-2 TRBV6-5 NA TGTGCCAGCAGTTCAACAGGGTTTTTTGGCTACACCTTC CASSSTGFFGYTF
NA TRBJ2-5 TRBV20-1 few TGCAGTGCTAGAGAGGGAACTGCGGAGACCCAGTACTTC CSAREGTAETQYF
NA TRBJ2-5 TRBV21-1 few TGTGCCAGCAGCAAAGCAACAGCCTTCCAAGAGACCCAGTACTTC CASSKATAFQETQYF
TRBD2 TRBJ2-1 TRBV6-5 NA TGTGCCAGCAGTTACCCTCTAGCGGGGGGGCATGAGCAGTTCTTC CASSYPLAGGHEQFF
TRBD1 TRBJ1-5 TRBV6-5 NA TGTGCCAGCAGTTACGGGGGACAGGGGGCTCAGCCCCAGCATTTT CASSYGGQGAQPQHF
NA TRBJ1-1 TRBV5-1 few TGCGCCAGCAGCTTATTCCCGACAGTGAACACTGAAGCTTTCTTT CASSLFPTVNTEAFF
TRBD2 TRBJ2-3 TRBV6-5 NA TGTGCCAGCAGTTACTCGAGCGGGGGGGCCACAGATACGCAGTATTTT CASSYSSGGATDTQYF
NA TRBJ1-1 TRBV20-1 few TGCAGTGCTAGAGATCGGACAGCTGGGGCACTGGAAGCTTTCTTT CSARDRTAGALEAFF
TRBD1 TRBJ2-6 TRBV7-9 few TGTGCCAGCAGCTCGACAGGGCTAGTGTCCGGCGGCGTCCTGACTTTC CASSSTGLVSGGVLTF
TRBD1 TRBJ1-1 TRBV5-1 NA TGCGCCAGCAGCCCCCGGGACAGGAGCATGAACACTGAAGCTTTCTTT CASSPRDRSMNTEAFF
TRBD2 TRBJ2-7 TRBV24-1 NA TGTGCCACCAGTGACCGACTAGCGGGAGTCTACGAGCAGTACTTC CATSDRLAGVYEQYF
NA TRBJ2-1 TRBV10-3 few TGTGCCATCAGTGAGTCGGCAGACCGAGCCAATGAGCAGTTCTTC CAISESADRANEQFF
TRBD1 TRBJ1-5 TRBV7-9 NA TGTGCCAGCAGCCCCGACAGGGGGCCAGGGCAGCCCCAGCATTTT CASSPDRGPGQPQHF
NA TRBJ1-2 TRBV7-9 few TGTGCCAGCAGCTTAGCAGGCACAGATAACCGCTACACCTTC CASSLAGTDNRYTF
TRBD1 TRBJ1-6 TRBV7-9 NA TGTGCCAGCAGACCCTCCGGGCTGGGCCAGGGGGCCCATAATTCACCCCTCCACTTT CASRPSGLGQGAHNSPLHF
TRBD2 TRBJ2-5 TRBV20-1 NA TGCAGTGCTAAAACTAGCGGTAAAGAGACCCAGTACTTC CSAKTSGKETQYF
NA TRBJ1-2 TRBV7-9 NA TGTGCCAGCAGCCACAGGACAAGTGAATATCGAGGTCATGGCTACACCTTC CASSHRTSEYRGHGYTF